These T cell receptor beta chains were read from a single sample in a study of radiotherapy plus CTLA-4 blockade in lung cancer. The protocol was immunoSEQ multiplex PCR, while the TCRdb copy is restricted to in-frame clones and leaves out a portion. This sample has some 70,000 clones, with about 85% found just once. Sample: peripheral blood, taken from a patient treated with radiotherapy plus ipilimumab. These receptors were taken from a human donor with non-small cell lung cancer who had a partial response to radiotherapy plus ipilimumab. Both conserved end residues are part of each CDR3. The D gene is left open where the match is weak. Only part of the rows carry a size: once, few, many, or a class if the clone is expanded.

CASSPPPGGGNIQYF,TGTGCCAGCTCACCTCCCCCGGGAGGGGGTAACATTCAGTACTTC,TRBJ2-4,TRBD2,TRBV18,-
CASSEATGREETNEKLFF,TGTGCCAGCAGTGAAGCGACGGGCAGGGAGGAGACTAATGAAAAACTGTTTTTT,TRBJ1-4,-,TRBV6-1,-
CASSLARTGELFF,TGTGCCAGCAGCTTAGCGCGAACCGGGGAGCTGTTTTTT,TRBJ2-2,-,TRBV7-3,-
CASSPRGGSSYNEQFF,TGTGCCAGCAGTCCTCGGGGGGGGAGCTCCTACAATGAGCAGTTCTTC,TRBJ2-1,TRBD2,TRBV7-2,-
CASSFGQGMDTQYF,TGTGCCAGCAGCTTCGGACAGGGTATGGATACGCAGTATTTT,TRBJ2-3,TRBD1,TRBV7-3,-
CASSLEGQGGYTF,TGCGCCAGCAGCTTGGAAGGACAGGGTGGCTACACCTTC,TRBJ1-2,TRBD1,TRBV5-1,-
CASSPPVRATPGEQYF,TGTGCCAGCAGTCCACCCGTCAGGGCAACCCCCGGCGAGCAGTACTTC,TRBJ2-7,-,TRBV27,-
CATSRAGGGETQYF,TGTGCCACCAGCAGAGCGGGAGGGGGGGAGACCCAGTACTTC,TRBJ2-5,TRBD2,TRBV15,few
CASQGTPPEQYF,TGTGCCAGCCAGGGGACGCCGCCCGAGCAGTACTTC,TRBJ2-7,-,TRBV7-9,-
CASSFGGLAGGGADTQYF,TGCGCCAGCAGCTTTGGGGGACTAGCGGGAGGAGGGGCAGATACGCAGTATTTT,TRBJ2-3,TRBD2,TRBV5-1,-
CSVRVGTGSSYEQYF,TGCAGCGTTCGAGTAGGGACAGGGAGCTCCTACGAGCAGTACTTC,TRBJ2-7,TRBD1,TRBV29-1,-
CKRGEKLFF,TGTAAACGGGGTGAAAAACTGTTTTTT,TRBJ1-4,-,TRBV27,-
CASSGDRVPGTEAFF,TGTGCCAGCAGCGGAGACAGGGTCCCGGGAACTGAAGCTTTCTTT,TRBJ1-1,TRBD1,TRBV9,-
CASSVSGLADWDEQFF,TGTGCCAGCAGCGTCTCGGGACTAGCAGACTGGGATGAGCAGTTCTTC,TRBJ2-1,TRBD2,TRBV9,-
CASGTISGRVNNEQFF,TGTGCCAGCGGGACAATTAGCGGGAGGGTCAACAATGAGCAGTTCTTC,TRBJ2-1,TRBD2,TRBV11-1,once
CASSAPGTGTYNEQFF,TGTGCCAGCAGTGCCCCCGGGACAGGGACTTACAATGAGCAGTTCTTC,TRBJ2-1,TRBD1,TRBV6-1,once
CASSPNSNQPQHF,TGTGCCAGCAGCCCCAATAGCAATCAGCCCCAGCATTTT,TRBJ1-5,-,TRBV7-2,-
CASSYSSGTGTYEQYF,TGTGCCAGCAGTTACTCTTCCGGGACAGGGACTTACGAGCAGTACTTC,TRBJ2-7,TRBD1,TRBV6-5,-
CASSFRSPFNPGNTIYF,TGTGCCAGCAGCTTCCGCAGTCCGTTCAACCCTGGAAACACCATATATTTT,TRBJ1-3,-,TRBV11-2,-
CASSPPGTRGSHEQFF,TGTGCCAGCTCACCACCGGGGACACGAGGTAGTCATGAGCAGTTCTTC,TRBJ2-1,-,TRBV18,-
CASSAGVLTDTQYF,TGTGCCAGCAGTGCGGGAGTTTTGACAGATACGCAGTATTTT,TRBJ2-3,TRBD2,TRBV28,-
CASSLAVTSGYINEQFF,TGTGCCAGCAGCTTAGCGGTTACTAGCGGGTACATCAATGAGCAGTTCTTC,TRBJ2-1,TRBD2,TRBV7-2,-
CASRKILGGQGGHEQFF,TGTGCCAGCAGGAAGATACTGGGGGGACAGGGAGGCCATGAGCAGTTCTTC,TRBJ2-1,TRBD1,TRBV28,-
CASSPQGAVTDTQYF,TGTGCCAGCAGTCCACAGGGGGCAGTAACAGATACGCAGTATTTT,TRBJ2-3,TRBD1,TRBV6-5,-
CASSLVPGNTGELFF,TGTGCCAGCAGCTTGGTCCCGGGGAACACCGGGGAGCTGTTTTTT,TRBJ2-2,-,TRBV5-6,-
CASERQRNEKLFF,TGTGCCAGCGAGAGACAGAGAAATGAAAAACTGTTTTTT,TRBJ1-4,-,TRBV6-1,few
CASSLTGTAYEQYF,TGTGCCAGCAGCTTGACAGGCACTGCCTACGAGCAGTACTTC,TRBJ2-7,-,TRBV5-6,-
CASSLETEAFF,TGTGCCAGCAGTTTGGAGACTGAAGCTTTCTTT,TRBJ1-1,-,TRBV28,-
CASGLDGQYGYTF,TGTGCTAGTGGTTTGGATGGACAGTATGGCTACACCTTC,TRBJ1-2,-,TRBV12-5,-
CASSSGKPTDTQYF,TGTGCCAGCAGCTCAGGAAAACCCACAGATACGCAGTATTTT,TRBJ2-3,-,TRBV7-9,-
CASSLPSLAAVGYEQYF,TGTGCCAGCAGTTTACCCTCACTAGCGGCCGTCGGCTACGAGCAGTACTTC,TRBJ2-7,TRBD2,TRBV28,few
CASSLGLAAAGYF,TGTGCCAGCAGTTTGGGACTAGCGGCGGCAGGGTACTTC,TRBJ2-7,TRBD2,TRBV28,once
CASSLDLETQYF,TGTGCCAGCAGCTTAGATCTGGAGACCCAGTACTTC,TRBJ2-5,-,TRBV11-2,-
CSVGKGADSYEQYF,TGCAGCGTTGGGAAGGGGGCCGACTCCTACGAGCAGTACTTC,TRBJ2-7,TRBD1,TRBV29-1,-
CASSPGLAGTGELFF,TGTGCCAGCTCACCGGGTCTAGCGGGAACCGGGGAGCTGTTTTTT,TRBJ2-2,TRBD2,TRBV18,-
CASGLDRGLEQYF,TGTGCTAGTGGCCTCGACAGGGGACTCGAGCAGTACTTC,TRBJ2-7,TRBD1,TRBV12-5,-
CAWSLTGEQYF,TGTGCCTGGAGTTTGACGGGCGAGCAGTACTTC,TRBJ2-7,-,TRBV30,-
CASSHYRRDSYYEQYF,TGTGCCAGCAGTCACTATCGTCGGGACTCATACTACGAGCAGTACTTC,TRBJ2-7,-,TRBV27,-
CASSPPEGTDTQYF,TGTGCCAGCTCACCACCGGAGGGAACAGATACGCAGTATTTT,TRBJ2-3,-,TRBV18,once
CAIRKQGVDTEAFF,TGTGCCATCAGGAAACAGGGGGTGGACACTGAAGCTTTCTTT,TRBJ1-1,TRBD1,TRBV10-3,-
CASSLGGRGGQGSSDTQYF,TGTGCCAGCAGTTTAGGTGGGCGTGGGGGACAGGGTTCATCAGATACGCAGTATTTT,TRBJ2-3,TRBD1,TRBV28,few
CASSMRLNEQFF,TGTGCCAGTAGTATGCGACTTAATGAGCAGTTCTTC,TRBJ2-1,-,TRBV19,-
CASTTGSSGNTIYF,TGTGCCAGTACTACAGGGTCCTCTGGAAACACCATATATTTT,TRBJ1-3,-,TRBV19,-
CASSLSLTVPEAFF,TGTGCCAGCAGCTTAAGTCTGACAGTTCCTGAAGCTTTCTTT,TRBJ1-1,-,TRBV7-6,-
CASREGQKLYSNQPQHF,TGTGCCAGTAGGGAGGGACAGAAATTATATAGCAATCAGCCCCAGCATTTT,TRBJ1-5,TRBD1,TRBV19,-
CASSARTGNTEAFF,TGTGCCAGCAGCGCGCGGACAGGGAACACTGAAGCTTTCTTT,TRBJ1-1,TRBD1,TRBV7-2,-
CSVGTGTYEQYF,TGCAGCGTTGGGACAGGGACCTACGAGCAGTACTTC,TRBJ2-7,TRBD1,TRBV29-1,-
CASSSGVNTEAFF,TGTGCCAGCAGCTCAGGGGTGAACACTGAAGCTTTCTTT,TRBJ1-1,-,TRBV7-3,-